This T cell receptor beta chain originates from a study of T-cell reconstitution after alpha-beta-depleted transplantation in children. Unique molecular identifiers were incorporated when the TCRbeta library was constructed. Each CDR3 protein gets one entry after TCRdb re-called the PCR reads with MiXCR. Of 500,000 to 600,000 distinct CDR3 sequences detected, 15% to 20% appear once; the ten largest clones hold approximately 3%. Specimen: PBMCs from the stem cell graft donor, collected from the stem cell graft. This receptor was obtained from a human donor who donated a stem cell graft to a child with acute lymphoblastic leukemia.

The CDR3 coding sequence is TGTGCCAGTAGTGCTCTAATCCGAACCCTCTATGGCTACACCTTC. Translation: CASSALIRTLYGYTF. This chain joins TRBV19 and TRBJ1-2, with D unclear. Germline CDR1 is LNHDA and CDR2 is SQIVND (reference sequence). V was trimmed by 5 bases and J by 4 bases, leaving 17 bases between them. The CDR3 totals 15 residues.